The rows below give T cell receptor beta chains drawn from one sample of a study of radiotherapy plus CTLA-4 blockade in lung cancer. Using immunoSEQ multiplex PCR, the repertoire was profiled, and TCRdb retains in-frame clones only, with some absent. Here the sample spans about 98,000 clones, 75% to 85% being singletons. The sequencing used peripheral blood, collected from a patient treated with radiotherapy plus ipilimumab. The receptor set was obtained from a human donor with non-small cell lung cancer who had a partial response to radiotherapy plus ipilimumab. Both conserved end residues are part of each CDR3.

j_gene,v_gene,CDR3aa
TRBJ1-2,TRBV10-1,CASSEGRYYGYTF
TRBJ2-7,TRBV7-8,CASSLSSGLEQYF
TRBJ2-1,TRBV30,CAWSEGTSIDNEQFF
TRBJ2-1,TRBV6-1,CASSSGLREQFF
TRBJ2-5,TRBV7-6,CASSLAGGGPSGNGETQYF
TRBJ2-5,TRBV18,CASSPTDETQYF
TRBJ1-1,TRBV30,CAWSQADTEAFF
TRBJ1-2,TRBV9,CASSVGVESYGYTF
TRBJ2-1,TRBV6-1,CASSSGLAYNEQFF
TRBJ2-7,TRBV28,CASSSITGDRYEQYF
TRBJ1-2,TRBV6-5,CASSYSIRGGVYTF
TRBJ2-7,TRBV10-2,CASSDTGKGEQYF
TRBJ1-5,TRBV18,CASSRTDNQPQHF
TRBJ2-1,TRBV27,CASSPRALAGEVNEQFF
TRBJ2-5,TRBV10-3,CATSWGTSIGETQYF
TRBJ1-1,TRBV2,CASSTVRLNTEAFF
TRBJ1-1,TRBV10-3,CAISDRNTEAFF
TRBJ2-3,TRBV28,CASTGTSGRWGRADTQYF